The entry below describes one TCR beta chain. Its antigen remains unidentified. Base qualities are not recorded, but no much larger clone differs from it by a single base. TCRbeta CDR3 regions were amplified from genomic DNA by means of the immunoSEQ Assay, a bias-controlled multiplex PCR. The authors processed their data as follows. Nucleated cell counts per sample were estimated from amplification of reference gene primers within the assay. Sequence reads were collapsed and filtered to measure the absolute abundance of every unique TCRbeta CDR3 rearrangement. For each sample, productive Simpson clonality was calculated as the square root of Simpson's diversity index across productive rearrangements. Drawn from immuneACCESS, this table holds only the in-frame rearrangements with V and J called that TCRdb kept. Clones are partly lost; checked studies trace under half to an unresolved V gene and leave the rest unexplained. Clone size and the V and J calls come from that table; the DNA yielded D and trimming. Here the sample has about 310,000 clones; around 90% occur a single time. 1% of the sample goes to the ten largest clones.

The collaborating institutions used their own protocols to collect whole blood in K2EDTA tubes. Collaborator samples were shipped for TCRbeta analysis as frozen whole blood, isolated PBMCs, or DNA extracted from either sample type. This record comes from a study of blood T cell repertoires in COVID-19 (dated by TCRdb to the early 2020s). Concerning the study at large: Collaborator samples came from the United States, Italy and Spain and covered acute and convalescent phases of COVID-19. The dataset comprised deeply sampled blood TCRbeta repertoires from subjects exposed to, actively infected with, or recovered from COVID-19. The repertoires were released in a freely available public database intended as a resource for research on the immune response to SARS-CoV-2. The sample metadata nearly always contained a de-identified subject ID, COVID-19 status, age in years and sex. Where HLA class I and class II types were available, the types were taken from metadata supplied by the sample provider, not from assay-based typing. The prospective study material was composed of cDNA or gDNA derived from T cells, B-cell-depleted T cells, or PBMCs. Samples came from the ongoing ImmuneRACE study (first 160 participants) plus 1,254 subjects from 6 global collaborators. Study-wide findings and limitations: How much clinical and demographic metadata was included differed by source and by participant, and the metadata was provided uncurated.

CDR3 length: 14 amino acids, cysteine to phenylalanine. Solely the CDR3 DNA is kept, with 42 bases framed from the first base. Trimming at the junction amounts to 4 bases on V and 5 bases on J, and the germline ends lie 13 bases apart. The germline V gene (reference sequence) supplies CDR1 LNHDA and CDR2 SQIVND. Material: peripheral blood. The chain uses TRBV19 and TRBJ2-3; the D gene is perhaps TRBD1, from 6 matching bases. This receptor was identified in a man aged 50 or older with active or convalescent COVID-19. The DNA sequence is TGTGCCAGTAGTAAACAACAGGGTAGAGATACGCAGTATTTT. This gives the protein CASSKQQGRDTQYF.